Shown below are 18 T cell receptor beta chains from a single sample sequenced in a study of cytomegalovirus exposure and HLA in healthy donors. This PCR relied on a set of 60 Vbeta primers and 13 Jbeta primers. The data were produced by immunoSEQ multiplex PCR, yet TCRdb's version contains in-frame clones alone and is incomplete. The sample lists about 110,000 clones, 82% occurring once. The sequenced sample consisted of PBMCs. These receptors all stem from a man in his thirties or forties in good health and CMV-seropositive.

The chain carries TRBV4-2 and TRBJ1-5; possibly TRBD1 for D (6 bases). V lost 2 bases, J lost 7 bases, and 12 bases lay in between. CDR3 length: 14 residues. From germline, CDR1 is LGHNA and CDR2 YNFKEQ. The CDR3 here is CASSQQQGGQPQHF. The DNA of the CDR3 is TGTGCCAGCAGCCAACAACAGGGTGGACAGCCCCAGCATTTT.

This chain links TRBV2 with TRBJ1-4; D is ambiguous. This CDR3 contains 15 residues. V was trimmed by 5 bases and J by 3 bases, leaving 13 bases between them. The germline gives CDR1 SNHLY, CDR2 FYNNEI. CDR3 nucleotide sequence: TGTGCCAGCAGTAGTTCAGGCGTAGCTAATGAAAAACTGTTTTTT. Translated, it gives CASSSSGVANEKLFF. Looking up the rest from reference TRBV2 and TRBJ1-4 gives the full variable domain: EPEVTQTPSHQVTQMGQEVILRCVPISNHLYFYWYRQILGQKVEFLVSFYNNEISEKSEIFDDQFSVERPDGSNFTLKIRSTKLEDSAMYFCASSSSGVANEKLFFGSGTQLSVL.

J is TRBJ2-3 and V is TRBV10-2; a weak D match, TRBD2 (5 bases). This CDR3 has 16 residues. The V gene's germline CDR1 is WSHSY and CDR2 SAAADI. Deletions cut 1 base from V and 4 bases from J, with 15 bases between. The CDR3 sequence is CASSEWRAVRPDTQYF. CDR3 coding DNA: TGCGCCAGCAGTGAGTGGCGGGCGGTTCGCCCAGATACGCAGTATTTT.

Here the CDR3 DNA reads TGTGCCAGCACGCCGGCGGAGAACACCGGGGAGCTGTTTTTT. Translated, it gives CASTPAENTGELFF. The chain links TRBV2 to TRBJ2-2; no reliable D call. Trimming removed 7 bases from V and 1 base from J, with 10 bases in between. CDR1 SNHLY and CDR2 FYNNEI come from the germline V gene. This CDR3 is 14 amino acids long.

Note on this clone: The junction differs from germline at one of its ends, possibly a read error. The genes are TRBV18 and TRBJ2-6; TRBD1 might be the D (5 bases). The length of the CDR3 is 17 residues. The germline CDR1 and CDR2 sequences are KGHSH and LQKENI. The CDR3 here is CASSPGGLGSGANGLTF. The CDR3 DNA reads TGTGCCAGCTCACCAGGCGGCTTAGGCTCTGGGGCCAACGGCCTGACTTTC. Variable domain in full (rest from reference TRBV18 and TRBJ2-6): NAGVMQNPRHLVRRRGQEARLRCSPMKGHSHVYWYRQLPEEGLKFMVYLQKENIIDESGMPKERFSAEFPKEGPSILRIQQVVRGDSAAYFCASSPGGLGSGANGLTFGAGSRLTVL.

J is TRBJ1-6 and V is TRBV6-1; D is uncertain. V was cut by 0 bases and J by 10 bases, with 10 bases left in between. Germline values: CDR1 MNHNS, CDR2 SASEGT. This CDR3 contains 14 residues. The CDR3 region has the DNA TGTGCCAGCAGTGAAGCGCGGGTCCGATCACCCCTCCACTTT. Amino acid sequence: CASSEARVRSPLHF.

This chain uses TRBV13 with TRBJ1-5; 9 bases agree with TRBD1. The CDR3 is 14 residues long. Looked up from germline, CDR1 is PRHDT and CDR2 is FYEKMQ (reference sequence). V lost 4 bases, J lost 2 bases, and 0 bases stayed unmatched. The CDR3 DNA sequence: TGTGCCAGCAGCTACAGGGGGCGCAATCAGCCCCAGCATTTT. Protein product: CASSYRGRNQPQHF.

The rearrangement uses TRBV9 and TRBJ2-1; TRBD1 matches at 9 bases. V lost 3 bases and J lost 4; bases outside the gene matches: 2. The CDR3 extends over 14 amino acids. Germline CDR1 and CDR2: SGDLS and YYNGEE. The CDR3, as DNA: TGTGCCAGCAGCGCGGGACAGGGATACAATGAGCAGTTCTTC. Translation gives CASSAGQGYNEQFF.

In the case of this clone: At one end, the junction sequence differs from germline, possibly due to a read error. The CDR3 nucleotides read TGCGCCAGCAGCTATGGGCAACCATATGACTACACCTTC. Its translation is CASSYGQPYDYTF. V is TRBV5-1 and J is TRBJ1-2, with no clear D. Germline V lookup: CDR1 SGHRS, CDR2 YFSETQ. This CDR3 is 13 amino acids long.

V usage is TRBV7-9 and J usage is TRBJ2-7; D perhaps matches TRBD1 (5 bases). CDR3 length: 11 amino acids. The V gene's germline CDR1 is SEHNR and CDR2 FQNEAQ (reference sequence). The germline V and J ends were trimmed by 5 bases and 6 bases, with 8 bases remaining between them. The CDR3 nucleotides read TGTGCCAGCAGCCCAGGGTCCGAGCAGTACTTC. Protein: CASSPGSEQYF.

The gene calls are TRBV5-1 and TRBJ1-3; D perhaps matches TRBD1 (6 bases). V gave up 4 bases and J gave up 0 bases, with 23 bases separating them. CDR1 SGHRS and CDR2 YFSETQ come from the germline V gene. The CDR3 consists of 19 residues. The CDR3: CASSLRIQGSTSSGNTIYF. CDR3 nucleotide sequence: TGCGCCAGCAGCCTAAGAATACAGGGCTCAACAAGCTCTGGAAACACCATATATTTT.

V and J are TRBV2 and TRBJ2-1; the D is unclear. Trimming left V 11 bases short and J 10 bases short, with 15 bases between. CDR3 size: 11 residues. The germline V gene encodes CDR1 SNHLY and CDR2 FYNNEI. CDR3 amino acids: CAGSIASEQFF. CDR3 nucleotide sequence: TGTGCCGGATCTATAGCTTCCGAGCAGTTCTTC.

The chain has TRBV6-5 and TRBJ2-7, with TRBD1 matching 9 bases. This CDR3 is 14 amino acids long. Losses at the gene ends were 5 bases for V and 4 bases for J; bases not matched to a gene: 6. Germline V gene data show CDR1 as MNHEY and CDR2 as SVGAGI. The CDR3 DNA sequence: TGTGCCAGCAGTCCATGGGGACAGGGTTACGAGCAGTACTTC. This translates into CASSPWGQGYEQYF.

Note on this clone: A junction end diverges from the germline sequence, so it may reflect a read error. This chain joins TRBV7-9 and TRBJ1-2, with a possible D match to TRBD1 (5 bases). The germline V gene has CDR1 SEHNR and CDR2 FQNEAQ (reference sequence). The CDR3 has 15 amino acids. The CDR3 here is CSSSHYNDRDYGYTF. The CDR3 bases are TGTTCCAGCAGCCATTATAACGACAGAGACTATGGCTACACCTTC.

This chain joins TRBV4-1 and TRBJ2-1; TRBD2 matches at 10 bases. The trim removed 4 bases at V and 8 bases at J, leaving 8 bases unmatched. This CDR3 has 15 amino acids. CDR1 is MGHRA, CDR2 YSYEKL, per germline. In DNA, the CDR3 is TGCGCCAGCAGCCGACCGCTAGCGGGGGCTTATGAGCAGTTCTTC. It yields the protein CASSRPLAGAYEQFF.

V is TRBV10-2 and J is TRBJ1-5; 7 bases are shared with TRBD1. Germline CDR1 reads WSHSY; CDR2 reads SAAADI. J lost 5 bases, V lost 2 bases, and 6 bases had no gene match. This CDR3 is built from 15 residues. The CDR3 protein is CASSERRQGDQPQHF. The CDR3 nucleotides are TGCGCCAGCAGTGAGCGTCGACAGGGTGATCAGCCCCAGCATTTT.

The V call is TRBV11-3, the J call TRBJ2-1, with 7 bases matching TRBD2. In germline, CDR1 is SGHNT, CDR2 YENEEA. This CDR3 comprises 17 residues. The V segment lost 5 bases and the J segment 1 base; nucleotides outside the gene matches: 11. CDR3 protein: CASSPFRRGMSYNEQFF. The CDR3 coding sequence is TGTGCCAGCAGCCCTTTCCGGCGGGGGATGTCCTACAATGAGCAGTTCTTC.

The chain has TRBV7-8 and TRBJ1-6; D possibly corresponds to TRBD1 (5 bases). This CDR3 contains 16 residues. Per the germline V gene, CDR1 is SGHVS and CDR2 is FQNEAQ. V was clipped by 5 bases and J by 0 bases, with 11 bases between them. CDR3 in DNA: TGTGCCAGCAGCCCCAGGGAGGCCTCCTATAATTCACCCCTCCACTTT. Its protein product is CASSPREASYNSPLHF.